This T cell receptor (beta chain) was profiled in a study of vaccination effects on CD4 cells after COVID-19. Clones were read by immunoSEQ multiplex PCR, and TCRdb kept only the in-frame ones, dropping some. The sample carries approximately 70,000 clones, 70% to 90% recorded once. Under the ViraFEST assay, PBMC were stimulated with viral peptide pools so that antigen-specific CD4+ T cells expanded. Sequencing was performed afterwards. CD4+ T cells were isolated after about nine days of culture. All participants had two doses of either the BNT162b2 or mRNA-1273 vaccine. Nucleocapsid antibody tests were negative, and the vaccine recipients had no prior SARS-CoV-2 infection. A few million PBMC were seeded per well and grown in the presence of roughly 11 IU/ml IL-2 and roughly 9.9 ug/ml peptides. Days 3 and 7 saw half the medium replaced with IL-2 medium. The CDR3 has 13 amino acids. The germline V gene encodes CDR1 SGHNT and CDR2 YYREEE (reference sequence). Trimming took 4 bases from V and 0 from J, leaving 7 bases between them.

Points on this clone: What it binds is unknown.

Specimen: CD4+ T cells from PBMCs cultured with HCoV-229E spike peptides, collected after COVID-19 vaccination. This receptor was identified in a human donor who received a COVID-19 vaccine. The J gene is TRBJ1-1, the V gene TRBV5-4; D is undetermined. CDR3 nucleotides: TGTGCCAGCAGCCCCGGATTGAACACTGAAGCTTTCTTT. It codes for CASSPGLNTEAFF. The full variable domain, its missing parts supplied by reference TRBV5-4 and TRBJ1-1, is ETGVTQSPTHLIKTRGQQVTLRCSSQSGHNTVSWYQQALGQGPQFIFQYYREEENGRGNFPPRFSGLQFPNYSSELNVNALELDDSALYLCASSPGLNTEAFFGQGTRLTVV.